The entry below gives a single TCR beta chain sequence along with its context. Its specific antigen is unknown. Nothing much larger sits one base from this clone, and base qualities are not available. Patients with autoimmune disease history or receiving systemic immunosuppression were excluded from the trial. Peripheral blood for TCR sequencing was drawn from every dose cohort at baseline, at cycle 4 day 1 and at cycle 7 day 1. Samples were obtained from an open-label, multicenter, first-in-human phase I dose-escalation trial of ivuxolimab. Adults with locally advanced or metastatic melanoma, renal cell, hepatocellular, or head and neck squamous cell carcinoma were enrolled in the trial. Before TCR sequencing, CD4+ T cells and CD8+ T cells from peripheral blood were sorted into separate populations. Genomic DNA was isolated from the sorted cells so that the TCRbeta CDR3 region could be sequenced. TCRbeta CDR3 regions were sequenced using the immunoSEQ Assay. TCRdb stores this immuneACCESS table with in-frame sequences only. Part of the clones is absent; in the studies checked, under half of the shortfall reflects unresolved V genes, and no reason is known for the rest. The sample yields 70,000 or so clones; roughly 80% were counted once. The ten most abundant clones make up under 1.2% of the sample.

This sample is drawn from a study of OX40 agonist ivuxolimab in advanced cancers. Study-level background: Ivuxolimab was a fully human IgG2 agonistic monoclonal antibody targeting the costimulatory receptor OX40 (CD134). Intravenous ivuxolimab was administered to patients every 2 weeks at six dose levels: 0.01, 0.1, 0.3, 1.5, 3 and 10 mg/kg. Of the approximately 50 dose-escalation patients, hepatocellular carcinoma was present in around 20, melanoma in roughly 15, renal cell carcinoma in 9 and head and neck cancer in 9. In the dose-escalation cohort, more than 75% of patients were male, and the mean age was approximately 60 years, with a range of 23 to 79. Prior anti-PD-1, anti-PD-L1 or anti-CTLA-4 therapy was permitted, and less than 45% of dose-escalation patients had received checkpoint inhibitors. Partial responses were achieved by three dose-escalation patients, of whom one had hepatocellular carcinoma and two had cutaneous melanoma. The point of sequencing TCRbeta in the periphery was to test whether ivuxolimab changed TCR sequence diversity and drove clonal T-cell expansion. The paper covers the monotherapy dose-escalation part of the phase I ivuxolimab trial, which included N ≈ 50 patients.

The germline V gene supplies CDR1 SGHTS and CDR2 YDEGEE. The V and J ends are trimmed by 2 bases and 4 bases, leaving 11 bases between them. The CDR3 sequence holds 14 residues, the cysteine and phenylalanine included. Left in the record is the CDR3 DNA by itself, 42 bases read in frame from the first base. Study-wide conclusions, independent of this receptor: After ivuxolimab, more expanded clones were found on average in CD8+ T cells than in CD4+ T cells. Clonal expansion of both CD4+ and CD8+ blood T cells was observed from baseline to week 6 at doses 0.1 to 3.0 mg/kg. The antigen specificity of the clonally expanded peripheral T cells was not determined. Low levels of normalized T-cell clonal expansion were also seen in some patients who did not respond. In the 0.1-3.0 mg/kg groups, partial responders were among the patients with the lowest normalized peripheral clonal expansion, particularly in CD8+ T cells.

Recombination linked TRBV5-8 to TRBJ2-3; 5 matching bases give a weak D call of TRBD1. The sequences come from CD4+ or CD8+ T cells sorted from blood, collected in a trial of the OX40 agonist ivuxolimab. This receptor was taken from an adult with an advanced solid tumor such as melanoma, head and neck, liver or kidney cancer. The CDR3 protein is CASSFRVRADTQYF. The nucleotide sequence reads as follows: TGTGCCAGCAGCTTCAGGGTCAGGGCAGATACGCAGTATTTT.